The clone carrying this T cell receptor beta chain was found many times. The sample belongs to a study of T-cell reconstitution after alpha-beta-depleted transplantation in children. Preparing the TCRbeta library involved the use of unique molecular identifiers. TCRdb fed the PCR reads into MiXCR, producing one record per CDR3 protein. Among some 290,000 distinct CDR3 sequences listed, 9.9% were seen once. The CDR3 covers 16 residues. Germline V gene lookup returns CDR1 SEHNR and CDR2 FQNEAQ (reference sequence). Trimming removed 4 bases at V and 0 bases at J, with 10 bases between. Sample: PBMCs from the stem cell graft donor, taken from the stem cell graft. The chain joins TRBV7-9 to TRBJ2-6; D ambiguous. This sequence was found in a human donor who donated a stem cell graft to a child with SCID. The CDR3: CASSYTRSSGANVLTF. The DNA of the CDR3 is TGTGCCAGCAGCTATACACGGAGCTCTGGGGCCAACGTCCTGACTTTC. The variable domain in full, with the rest retrieved from reference TRBV7-9 and TRBJ2-6, is DTGVSQNPRHKITKRGQNVTFRCDPISEHNRLYWYRQTLGQGPEFLTYFQNEAQLEKSRLLSDRFSAERPKGSFSTLEIQRTEQGDSAMYLCASSYTRSSGANVLTFGAGSRLTVL.